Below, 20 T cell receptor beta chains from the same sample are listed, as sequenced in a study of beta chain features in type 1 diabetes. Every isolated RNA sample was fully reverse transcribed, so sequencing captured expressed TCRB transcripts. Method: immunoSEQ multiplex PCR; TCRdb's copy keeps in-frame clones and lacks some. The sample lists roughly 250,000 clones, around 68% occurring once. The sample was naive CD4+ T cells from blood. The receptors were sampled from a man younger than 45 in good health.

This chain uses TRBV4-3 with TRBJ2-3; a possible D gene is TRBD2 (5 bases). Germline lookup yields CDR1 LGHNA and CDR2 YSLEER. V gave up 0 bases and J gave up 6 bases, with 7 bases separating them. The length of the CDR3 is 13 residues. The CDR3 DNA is TGCGCCAGCAGCCAAGATCAGCGGGATACGCAGTATTTT. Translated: CASSQDQRDTQYF.

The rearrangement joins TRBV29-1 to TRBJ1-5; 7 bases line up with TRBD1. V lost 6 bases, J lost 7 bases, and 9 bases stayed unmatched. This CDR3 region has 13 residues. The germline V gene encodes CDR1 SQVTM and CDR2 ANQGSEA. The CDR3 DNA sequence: TGCAGCGTGATGACAGGGATCAACCAGCCCCAGCATTTT. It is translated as CSVMTGINQPQHF. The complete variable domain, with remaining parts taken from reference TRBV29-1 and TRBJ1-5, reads SAVISQKPSRDICQRGTSLTIQCQVDSQVTMMFWYRQQPGQSLTLIATANQGSEATYESGFVIDKFPISRPNLTFSTLTVSNMSPEDSSIYLCSVMTGINQPQHFGDGTRLSIL.

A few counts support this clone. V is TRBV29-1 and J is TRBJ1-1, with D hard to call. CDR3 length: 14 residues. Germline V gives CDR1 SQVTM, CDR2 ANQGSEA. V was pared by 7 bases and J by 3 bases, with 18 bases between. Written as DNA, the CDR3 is TGCAGCGCTTCTTCTAGCTTAGCGGACACTGAAGCTTTCTTT. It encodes CSASSSLADTEAFF.

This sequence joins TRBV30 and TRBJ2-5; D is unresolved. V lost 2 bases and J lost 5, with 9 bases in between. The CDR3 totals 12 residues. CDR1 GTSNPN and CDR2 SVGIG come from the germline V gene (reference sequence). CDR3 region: CAWSFSRETQYF. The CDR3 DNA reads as TGTGCCTGGAGTTTTAGTCGGGAGACCCAGTACTTC.

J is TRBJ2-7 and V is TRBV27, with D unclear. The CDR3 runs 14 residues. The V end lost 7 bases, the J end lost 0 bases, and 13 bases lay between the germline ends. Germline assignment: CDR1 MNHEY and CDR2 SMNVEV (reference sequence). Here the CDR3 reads CASTPDLYSYEQYF. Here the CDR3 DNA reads TGTGCCAGCACCCCAGACCTTTACTCCTACGAGCAGTACTTC.

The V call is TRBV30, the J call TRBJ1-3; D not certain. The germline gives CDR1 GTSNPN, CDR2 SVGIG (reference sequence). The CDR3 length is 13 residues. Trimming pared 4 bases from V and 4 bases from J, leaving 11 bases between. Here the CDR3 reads CAWNKGLGNTIYF. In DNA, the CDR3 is TGTGCCTGGAACAAAGGGTTGGGAAACACCATATATTTT.

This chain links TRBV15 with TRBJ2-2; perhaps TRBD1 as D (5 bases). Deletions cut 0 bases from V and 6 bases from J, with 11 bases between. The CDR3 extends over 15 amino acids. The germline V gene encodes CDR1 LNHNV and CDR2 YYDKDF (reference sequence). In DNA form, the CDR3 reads TGTGCCACCAGCAGAGACAGGGTAGCCCCCGGGGAGCTGTTTTTT. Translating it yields CATSRDRVAPGELFF.

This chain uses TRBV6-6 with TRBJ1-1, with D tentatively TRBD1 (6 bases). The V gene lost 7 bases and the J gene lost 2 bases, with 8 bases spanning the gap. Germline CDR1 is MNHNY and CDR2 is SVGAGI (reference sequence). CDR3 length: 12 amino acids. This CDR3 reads CASKQGNTEAFF. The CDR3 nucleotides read TGTGCCAGCAAACAGGGAAACACTGAAGCTTTCTTT.

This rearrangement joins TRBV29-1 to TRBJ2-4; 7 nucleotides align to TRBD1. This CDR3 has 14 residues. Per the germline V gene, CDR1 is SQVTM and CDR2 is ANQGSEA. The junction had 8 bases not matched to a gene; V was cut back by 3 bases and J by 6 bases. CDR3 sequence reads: CSVEDRFVRNIQYF. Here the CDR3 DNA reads TGCAGCGTTGAGGACAGGTTTGTGAGAAACATTCAGTACTTC.

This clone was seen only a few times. The CDR3 nucleotides read TGTGCCAGCAGATCCGGGACTTCCAGGGAGACCCAGTACTTC. As protein: CASRSGTSRETQYF. The chain has TRBV28 and TRBJ2-5; D might be TRBD2 (6 bases). In germline, CDR1 is MDHEN, CDR2 SYDVKM. The CDR3 totals 14 residues. The ends were cut back, 6 bases at V and 5 bases at J, with 16 bases in the middle.

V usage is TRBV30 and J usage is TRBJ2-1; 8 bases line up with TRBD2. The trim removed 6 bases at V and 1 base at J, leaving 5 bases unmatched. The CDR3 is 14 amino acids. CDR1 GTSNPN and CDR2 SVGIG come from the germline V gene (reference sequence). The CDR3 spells CACMSGGSYNEQFF. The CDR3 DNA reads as TGTGCCTGCATGAGCGGGGGTTCCTACAATGAGCAGTTCTTC.

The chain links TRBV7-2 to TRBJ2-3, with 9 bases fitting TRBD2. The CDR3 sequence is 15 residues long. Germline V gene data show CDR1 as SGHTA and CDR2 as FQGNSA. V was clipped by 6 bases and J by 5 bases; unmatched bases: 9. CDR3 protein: CASSQSSGRLDTQYF. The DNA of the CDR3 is TGTGCCAGCAGTCAAAGCAGCGGGAGGTTAGATACGCAGTATTTT.

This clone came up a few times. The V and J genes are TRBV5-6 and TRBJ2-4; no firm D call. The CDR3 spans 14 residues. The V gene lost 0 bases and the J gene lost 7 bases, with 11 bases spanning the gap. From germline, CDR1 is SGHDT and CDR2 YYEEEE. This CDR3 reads CASSLVLQRNIQYF. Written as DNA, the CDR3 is TGTGCCAGCAGCTTGGTTCTACAGAGGAACATTCAGTACTTC.

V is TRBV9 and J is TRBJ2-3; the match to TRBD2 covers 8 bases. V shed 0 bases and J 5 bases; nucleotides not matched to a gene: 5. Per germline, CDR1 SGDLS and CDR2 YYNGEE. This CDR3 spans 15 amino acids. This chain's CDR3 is CASSVVGGGQDTQYF. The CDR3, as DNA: TGTGCCAGCAGCGTAGTCGGCGGGGGGCAAGATACGCAGTATTTT. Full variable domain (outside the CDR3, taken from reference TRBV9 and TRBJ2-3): DSGVTQTPKHLITATGQRVTLRCSPRSGDLSVYWYQQSLDQGLQFLIQYYNGEERAKGNILERFSAQQFPDLHSELNLSSLELGDSALYFCASSVVGGGQDTQYFGPGTRLTVL.

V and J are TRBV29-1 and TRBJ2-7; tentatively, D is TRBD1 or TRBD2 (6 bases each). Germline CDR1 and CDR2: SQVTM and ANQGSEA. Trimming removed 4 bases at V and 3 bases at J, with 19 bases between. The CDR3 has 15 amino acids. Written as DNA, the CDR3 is TGCAGCGTTGTCATCGGGGGCAAACCTGTCTACGAGCAGTACTTC. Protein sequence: CSVVIGGKPVYEQYF.

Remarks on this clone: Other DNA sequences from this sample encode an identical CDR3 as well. The CDR3 region is CASSAGQSSYNEQFF. CDR3 nucleotides: TGTGCCAGCAGCGCGGGACAGTCCTCCTACAATGAGCAGTTCTTC. The V and J genes are TRBV7-2 and TRBJ2-1; D possibly corresponds to TRBD1 (7 bases). Germline lookup yields CDR1 SGHTA and CDR2 FQGNSA. The CDR3 has 15 amino acids. V lost 5 bases, J lost 0 bases, and 11 bases lay in between.

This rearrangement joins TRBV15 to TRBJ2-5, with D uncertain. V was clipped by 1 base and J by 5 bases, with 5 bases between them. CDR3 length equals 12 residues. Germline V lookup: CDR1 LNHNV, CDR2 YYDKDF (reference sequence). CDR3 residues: CATSRAPETQYF. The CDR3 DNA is TGTGCCACCAGCAGAGCCCCTGAGACCCAGTACTTC.

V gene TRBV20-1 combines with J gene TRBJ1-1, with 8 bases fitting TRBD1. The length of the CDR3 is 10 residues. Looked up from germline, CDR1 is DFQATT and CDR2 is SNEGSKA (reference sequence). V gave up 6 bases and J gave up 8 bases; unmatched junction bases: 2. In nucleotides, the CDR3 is TGCAGTGCCCGGACAGGGGAAGCTTTCTTT. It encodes CSARTGEAFF.

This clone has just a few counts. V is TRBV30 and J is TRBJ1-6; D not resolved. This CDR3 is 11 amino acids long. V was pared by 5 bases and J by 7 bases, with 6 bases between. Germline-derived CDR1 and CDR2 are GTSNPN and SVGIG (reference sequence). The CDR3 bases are TGTGCCTGGGGATCAAATTCACCCCTCCACTTT. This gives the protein CAWGSNSPLHF.

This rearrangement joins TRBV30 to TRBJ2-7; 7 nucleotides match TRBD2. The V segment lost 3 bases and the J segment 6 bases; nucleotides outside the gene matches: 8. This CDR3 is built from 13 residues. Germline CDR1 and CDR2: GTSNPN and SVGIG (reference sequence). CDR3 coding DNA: TGTGCCTGGAGCGCTAGCGGTTCGGGCGAGCAGTACTTC. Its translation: CAWSASGSGEQYF.